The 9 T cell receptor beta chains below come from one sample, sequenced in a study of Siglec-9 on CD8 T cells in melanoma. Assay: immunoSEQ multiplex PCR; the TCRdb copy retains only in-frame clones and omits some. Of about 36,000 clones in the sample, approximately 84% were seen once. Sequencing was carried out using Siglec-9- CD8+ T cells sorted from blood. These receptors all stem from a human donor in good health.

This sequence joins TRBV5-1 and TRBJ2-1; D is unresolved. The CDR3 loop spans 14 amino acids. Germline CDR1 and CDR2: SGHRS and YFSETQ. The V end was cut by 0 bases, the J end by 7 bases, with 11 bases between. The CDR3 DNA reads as TGCGCCAGCAGCTTGGACCTAGTTGGGAATGAGCAGTTCTTC. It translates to CASSLDLVGNEQFF.

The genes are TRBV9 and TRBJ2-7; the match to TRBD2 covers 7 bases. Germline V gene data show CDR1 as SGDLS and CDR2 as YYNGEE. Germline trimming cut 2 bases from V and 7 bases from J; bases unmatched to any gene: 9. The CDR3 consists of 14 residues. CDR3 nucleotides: TGTGCCAGCAGCGTGGGACTATCCCCGAGAGAGCAGTACTTC. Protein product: CASSVGLSPREQYF.

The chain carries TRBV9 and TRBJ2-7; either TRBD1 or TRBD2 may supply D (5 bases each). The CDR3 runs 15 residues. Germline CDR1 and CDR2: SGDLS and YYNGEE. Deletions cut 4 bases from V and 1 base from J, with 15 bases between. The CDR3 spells CASSPWDGESYEQYF. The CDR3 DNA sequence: TGTGCCAGCAGCCCCTGGGACGGAGAATCCTACGAGCAGTACTTC.

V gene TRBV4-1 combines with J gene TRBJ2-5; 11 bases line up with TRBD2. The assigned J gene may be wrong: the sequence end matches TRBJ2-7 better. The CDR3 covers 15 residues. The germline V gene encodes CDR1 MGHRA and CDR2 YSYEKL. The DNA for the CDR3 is TGCGCCAGCAGCCAGACTAGCGGGACCTCCTACGAGCAGTACTTC. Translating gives CASSQTSGTSYEQYF.

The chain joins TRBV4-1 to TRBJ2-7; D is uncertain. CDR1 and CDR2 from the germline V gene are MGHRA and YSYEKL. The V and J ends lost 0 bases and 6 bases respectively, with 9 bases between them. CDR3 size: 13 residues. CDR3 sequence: CASSQDREAEQYF. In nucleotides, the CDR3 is TGCGCCAGCAGCCAAGATAGAGAGGCCGAGCAGTACTTC.

CDR3 coding DNA: TGTGCCAGCAGGAAACCGGGATCCGAGCAGTACTTC. Its translation: CASRKPGSEQYF. The rearrangement joins TRBV7-3 to TRBJ2-7; TRBD2 might be the D (5 bases). With 6 bases removed from V and 6 bases from J, the gap between germline ends came to 12 bases. Germline assignment: CDR1 SGHTA and CDR2 FQGTGA. The CDR3 runs to 12 residues.

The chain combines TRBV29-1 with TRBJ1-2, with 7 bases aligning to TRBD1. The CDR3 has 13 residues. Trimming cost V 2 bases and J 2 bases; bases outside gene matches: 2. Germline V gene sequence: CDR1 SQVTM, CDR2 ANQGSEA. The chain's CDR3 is CSVETGDNYGYTF. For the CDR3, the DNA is TGCAGCGTTGAAACAGGGGACAACTATGGCTACACCTTC.

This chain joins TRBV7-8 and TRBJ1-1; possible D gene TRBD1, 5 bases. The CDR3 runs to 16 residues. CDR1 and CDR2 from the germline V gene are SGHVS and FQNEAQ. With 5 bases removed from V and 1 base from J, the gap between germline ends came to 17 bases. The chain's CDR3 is CASSPPYGAQNTEAFF. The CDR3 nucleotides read TGTGCCAGCAGCCCACCATATGGGGCTCAGAACACTGAAGCTTTCTTT. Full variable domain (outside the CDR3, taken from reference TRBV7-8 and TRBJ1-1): GAGVSQSPRYKVAKRGQDVALRCDPISGHVSLFWYQQALGQGPEFLTYFQNEAQLDKSGLPSDRFFAERPEGSVSTLKIQRTQQEDSAVYLCASSPPYGAQNTEAFFGQGTRLTVV.

In nucleotides, the CDR3 is TGTGCCAGCAGCCCGGGGTGGGTTGAAGCTTTCTTT. It encodes CASSPGWVEAFF. The chain uses TRBV7-9 and TRBJ1-1; D ambiguous. CDR3 length: 12 amino acids. The germline gives CDR1 SEHNR, CDR2 FQNEAQ (reference sequence). The V and J ends lost 5 bases and 7 bases respectively, with 11 bases between them.